The source of this T cell receptor beta chain is a study of cytomegalovirus exposure and HLA in healthy donors. Notes on this clone: Its antigen is as yet unknown.

The CDR3 is 14 amino acids. CDR1 SNHLY and CDR2 FYNNEI come from the germline V gene. Trimming took 7 bases from V and 6 from J; bases not matched to a gene: 7. Study-level results: With high specificity and sensitivity, the classifier reportedly diagnosed cytomegalovirus status. DRB1 showed the most TCR associations and HLA-C the fewest in a later analysis, as rates varied by HLA locus.

In the PCR, 60 Vbeta and 13 Jbeta primers were used. Sequenced by immunoSEQ multiplex PCR; TCRdb stores in-frame clones only, minus some. Of over 150,000 clones listed, about 71% are singletons. Sequencing used PBMCs. The chain links TRBV2 to TRBJ2-7; 12 nucleotides line up with TRBD1. The clonotype comes from a woman aged 25 to 39 in good health and CMV-seronegative. CDR3 amino acids: CASNPGQGAVEQYF. The CDR3 nucleotides are TGTGCCAGCAACCCGGGACAGGGGGCTGTCGAGCAGTACTTC.